This TCR beta chain is from a study of shared clonotypes between healthy human individuals. Turning to the study itself: The people who gave samples were two women and a few men aged 18 to 49. Each donor's CD8 memory used one plate, CD8 naive two, each CD4 subset three.

Germline V CDR1 and CDR2: LGHNA, YSLEER. The CDR3 has 16 amino acids. Trimming took 0 bases from V and 4 from J; bases not matched to a gene: 7. An even split of each subset's genomic DNA across several immunoSEQ plates was performed. TCRdb keeps only in-frame clones here, not all; method: immunoSEQ multiplex PCR. This table has 2 million to 2.5 million clones, 85% to 95% appearing once. On this clone: Antigen unknown.

Notes on the study in general: There were few donors, and this limited the genetic and exposure-history diversity represented.

The receptor was isolated from a man aged 18 to 29 in good health. Some clones in this sample may be carry-over from other donors' samples. This rearrangement joins TRBV4-3 to TRBJ2-7, with TRBD1 matching 9 bases. Sequenced input: naive CD4+ T cells from PBMCs. The subset was: CD45RA+ positively selected. The CDR3 region is CASSQDLAGQGYEQYF. The CDR3 DNA follows: TGCGCCAGCAGCCAAGATCTGGCTGGACAGGGGTACGAGCAGTACTTC.